These 25 T cell receptor beta chains were all obtained from the same sample, sequenced in a study of blood T cell repertoires in COVID-19. TCRdb's table, derived via immunoSEQ multiplex PCR, lists solely in-frame clones and lacks some. The table has about 350,000 clones, around nine tenths seen once; the top ten hold roughly 4%. Sequenced material: peripheral blood. The source is a woman aged 55 to 70 with COVID-19, enrolled during active disease.

This CDR3 reads CASRRQNTEAFF. The CDR3 nucleotides read TGTGCCAGCAGACGACAGAACACTGAAGCTTTCTTT. The chain is built from TRBV6-5 and TRBJ1-1; D is ambiguous. The CDR3 consists of 12 residues. The germline V and J ends were trimmed by 6 bases and 1 base, with 6 bases remaining between them. Germline values: CDR1 MNHEY, CDR2 SVGAGI.

V usage is TRBV28 and J usage is TRBJ2-7, with D possibly being TRBD1 (8 bases). The length of the CDR3 is 16 residues. CDR1 is MDHEN and CDR2 is SYDVKM in the germline V gene. Deletions cut 1 base from V and 6 bases from J, with 19 bases between. The CDR3 DNA sequence: TGTGCCAGCAGTTTATTGCCTGGACAGGGAGGGGCCGAGCAGTACTTC. Translating it yields CASSLLPGQGGAEQYF.

The rearrangement joins TRBV7-3 to TRBJ2-6; D may be TRBD2 (5 bases). CDR1 and CDR2 from the germline V gene are SGHTA and FQGTGA. V gave up 5 bases and J gave up 4 bases, with 12 bases separating them. The CDR3 consists of 15 residues. This CDR3 is CASSQTTTGANVLTF. In DNA, the CDR3 is TGTGCCAGCAGCCAGACTACGACCGGGGCCAACGTCCTGACTTTC.

This clone was observed a single time. This chain uses TRBV11-2 with TRBJ2-7; 9 nucleotides align to TRBD2. CDR1 and CDR2 from the germline V gene are SGHAT and FQNNGV. The CDR3 runs to 16 residues. V trimming: 5 bases; J trimming: 5 bases; junction bases outside the gene matches: 13. The CDR3 is CASSPGLARAVHEQYF. In DNA, the CDR3 is TGTGCCAGCAGCCCGGGACTAGCCAGGGCTGTGCACGAGCAGTACTTC.

V gene TRBV12-3 or TRBV12-4 combines with J gene TRBJ1-6; D remains unclear. Trimming pared 8 bases from V and 9 bases from J, leaving 11 bases between. This CDR3 spans 12 amino acids. The CDR3 protein is CASLNSGSPLHF. In DNA form, the CDR3 reads TGTGCCAGCCTTAACAGTGGTTCACCCCTCCACTTT.

The chain uses TRBV5-1 and TRBJ2-2, with D perhaps TRBD2 (5 bases). V was clipped by 5 bases and J by 4 bases, with 12 bases between them. CDR3 length: 14 amino acids. Per the germline V gene, CDR1 is SGHRS and CDR2 is YFSETQ. CDR3 loop: CASRYLEGTGELFF. The DNA for the CDR3 is TGCGCCAGCAGGTACCTAGAGGGCACCGGGGAGCTGTTTTTT.

Concerning this clone itself: Other nucleotide sequences from this sample produce the same CDR3. The chain combines TRBV3-1 (or the pseudogene TRBV3-2) with TRBJ1-2, with D possibly TRBD1 on 6 matching bases. V dropped 3 bases and J dropped 6 bases, with 11 bases sitting between them. The germline CDR1 and CDR2 sequences are LGHDT and YNNKEL (reference sequence). CDR3 length equals 13 residues. Written as DNA, the CDR3 is TGTGCCAGCAGCCAGAGGGCAGGGGATGGCTACACCTTC. As protein: CASSQRAGDGYTF.

Remarks on this clone: The sample holds other DNA sequences that translate to the same CDR3. This chain joins TRBV5-1 and TRBJ1-3; 7 nucleotides align to TRBD1. The CDR3 sequence is 14 residues long. The V and J ends lost 3 bases and 2 bases, in that order; junction bases with no gene match: 2. The germline CDR1 and CDR2 sequences are SGHRS and YFSETQ. The CDR3 loop reads CASSSGTAGNTIYF. DNA for the CDR3: TGCGCCAGCAGCTCTGGGACAGCTGGAAACACCATATATTTT.

The rearrangement uses TRBV28 and TRBJ1-2, with 9 bases fitting TRBD1. CDR1 and CDR2 (germline): MDHEN, SYDVKM. The CDR3 extends over 14 amino acids. Unmatched junction bases numbered 9, after V lost 6 bases and J lost 7 bases. CDR3 in DNA: TGTGCCAGCAGCCGGACAGGGGAGGGCGGTGGCTACACCTTC. Its translation: CASSRTGEGGGYTF.

This chain uses TRBV9 with TRBJ2-3, with no clear D. Trimming stripped 1 base from V and 0 bases from J, with 6 bases between. The CDR3 has 14 residues. CDR1 is SGDLS and CDR2 is YYNGEE in the germline V gene. As DNA, the CDR3 is TGTGCCAGCAGCGTATCCCCTAGCACAGATACGCAGTATTTT. Protein product: CASSVSPSTDTQYF.

The chain carries TRBV3-1 (or the pseudogene TRBV3-2) and TRBJ1-5, with TRBD1 as a possible D gene (5 bases). The CDR3 runs to 15 residues. Trimming removed 0 bases at V and 9 bases at J, with 15 bases between. Germline V CDR1 and CDR2: LGHDT, YNNKEL (reference sequence). CDR3 DNA: TGTGCCAGCAGCCAAGACCGGACTGGGGGGGGGCCCCAGCATTTT. It yields the protein CASSQDRTGGGPQHF.

This clone was recorded once. This chain links TRBV19 with TRBJ1-5; TRBD1 matches at 10 bases. CDR1 is LNHDA, CDR2 SQIVND, per germline (reference sequence). V was clipped by 9 bases and J by 0 bases; unmatched bases: 8. There are 16 residues in the CDR3. CDR3 in amino acids: CASRQGALFSNQPQHF. The CDR3 DNA reads as TGTGCCAGCAGACAGGGGGCTTTGTTTAGCAATCAGCCCCAGCATTTT.

The chain recombines TRBV4-1 with TRBJ2-1; 7 bases map to TRBD1. The germline V gene has CDR1 MGHRA and CDR2 YSYEKL. V trimming: 4 bases; J trimming: 4 bases; junction bases outside the gene matches: 7. The CDR3 spans 15 residues. The CDR3 protein is CASSRPGTVYNEQFF. CDR3 DNA sequence: TGCGCCAGCAGCCGTCCCGGGACAGTTTACAATGAGCAGTTCTTC.

V is TRBV18 and J is TRBJ1-1, with D possibly matching TRBD1 (5 bases). The V gene lost 3 bases and the J gene lost 4 bases, with 18 bases spanning the gap. The germline CDR1 and CDR2 sequences are KGHSH and LQKENI. This CDR3 has 16 residues. Here the CDR3 reads CASSPSSAGNGTEAFF. The CDR3 DNA is TGTGCCAGCTCACCCTCGTCGGCAGGGAATGGCACTGAAGCTTTCTTT.

A word on this clone: This same CDR3 is encoded by further DNA sequences in the sample. The V gene is TRBV5-5, the J gene TRBJ1-2; 8 bases fit TRBD1. Germline lookup yields CDR1 SGHKS and CDR2 YYEKEE (reference sequence). The CDR3 is made up of 14 amino acids. The ends lost 4 bases at V and 5 bases at J; junction bases unmatched: 7. The chain's CDR3 is CASSLGQGGYGYTF. The CDR3, as DNA: TGTGCCAGCAGCCTCGGACAGGGAGGTTATGGCTACACCTTC.

The chain recombines TRBV19 with TRBJ1-1, with D uncertain. Per the germline V gene, CDR1 is LNHDA and CDR2 is SQIVND (reference sequence). V lost 2 bases, J lost 2 bases, and 6 bases lay in between. CDR3 length equals 13 residues. DNA of the CDR3: TGTGCCAGTAGTATAAACAGCAACACTGAAGCTTTCTTT. It specifies CASSINSNTEAFF.

This chain uses TRBV7-9 with TRBJ2-1; tentative D call: TRBD1 (6 bases). The ends were cut back, 5 bases at V and 8 bases at J, with 10 bases in the middle. The CDR3 extends over 12 amino acids. Looked up from germline, CDR1 is SEHNR and CDR2 is FQNEAQ (reference sequence). CDR3 in DNA: TGTGCCAGCAGCACACAGGGCTATGAGCAGTTCTTC. Protein sequence: CASSTQGYEQFF.

V gene TRBV7-7 combines with J gene TRBJ2-5; 8 positions agree with TRBD2. Germline CDR1 and CDR2: SSHAT and FNYEAQ (reference sequence). The CDR3 extends over 15 amino acids. With V trimmed by 0 bases and J by 3 bases, 3 bases remained unmatched. As DNA, the CDR3 is TGTGCCAGCAGCTTAGCGTCGGGGGGGAAAGAGACCCAGTACTTC. Amino acids: CASSLASGGKETQYF.

This sequence joins TRBV11-2 and TRBJ2-5; 9 nucleotides line up with TRBD2. This CDR3 has 15 amino acids. The germline CDR1 and CDR2 sequences are SGHAT and FQNNGV. Trimming removed 2 bases from V and 4 bases from J; junction bases left unmatched: 5. The CDR3 DNA reads as TGTGCCAGCAGCTTACGAGCGGGGGGAGTAGAGACCCAGTACTTC. The encoded protein is CASSLRAGGVETQYF.

This sequence joins TRBV21-1 and TRBJ2-4; the table names TRBD1, a call not compared with the DNA. TRBV21-1 constitutes a pseudogene. The CDR3 has 13 amino acids. The CDR3 region is CASSMYRENIQYF. The CDR3 bases are TGTGCCAGCAGCATGTACAGGGAAAACATTCAGTACTTC.

This clone was detected once. The J gene is TRBJ2-7, the V gene TRBV15, with 8 bases fitting TRBD1. The CDR3 is 15 residues long. The V segment lost 0 bases and the J segment 2 bases; nucleotides outside the gene matches: 3. Germline-derived CDR1 and CDR2 are LNHNV and YYDKDF (reference sequence). The CDR3, as DNA: TGTGCCACCAGCAGAGACCGGGACAGGACCTACGAGCAGTACTTC. This sequence encodes CATSRDRDRTYEQYF.

The CDR3 nucleotides read TGTGCCAGCAGCCCCCCAGGCTACGAGCAGTACTTC. Encoded protein: CASSPPGYEQYF. J is TRBJ2-7 and V is TRBV7-2, with D hard to call. The germline V and J ends were trimmed by 5 bases and 3 bases, with 8 bases remaining between them. This CDR3 region has 12 residues. CDR1 and CDR2 from the germline V gene are SGHTA and FQGNSA.

The V call is TRBV5-6, the J call TRBJ1-2; TRBD1 matches at 9 bases. Looked up from germline, CDR1 is SGHDT and CDR2 is YYEEEE. The CDR3 has 15 residues. V was pared by 4 bases and J by 11 bases, with 15 bases of the junction left unmatched. Here the CDR3 reads CASSTRPGQGLMYTF. As DNA, the CDR3 is TGTGCCAGCAGCACCAGACCGGGACAGGGACTTATGTACACCTTC. Complete variable domain (other parts from reference TRBV5-6 and TRBJ1-2): DAGVTQSPTHLIKTRGQQVTLRCSPKSGHDTVSWYQQALGQGPQFIFQYYEEEERQRGNFPDRFSGHQFPNYSSELNVNALLLGDSALYLCASSTRPGQGLMYTFGSGTRLTVV.

The chain has TRBV28 and TRBJ2-2; D is ambiguous. The CDR3 length is 12 residues. Germline loops: CDR1 MDHEN, CDR2 SYDVKM. Deletions cut 3 bases from V and 6 bases from J, with 5 bases between. DNA of the CDR3: TGTGCCAGCAGTTTGGCGGCCGGGGAGCTGTTTTTT. It translates to CASSLAAGELFF.

V usage is TRBV5-6 and J usage is TRBJ1-1; 7 bases map to TRBD1. J was trimmed by 0 bases and V by 5 bases; bases with no gene match: 4. The CDR3 spans 14 residues. Germline-derived CDR1 and CDR2 are SGHDT and YYEEEE. In DNA, the CDR3 is TGTGCCAGCAGACAGGGACAGCTGAACACTGAAGCTTTCTTT. It yields the protein CASRQGQLNTEAFF.